These 10 T cell receptor beta chains originate from one sample sequenced in a study of blood T cells in healthy people across ages. Using a J-beta primer mix together with a sample-barcoded 5' primer, a second PCR was run for roughly 6 to 11 cycles. TCRdb re-analysed the 5' RACE reads in MiXCR, keeping a single row per CDR3 protein. The sample has more than 1,400,000 distinct CDR3 sequences, 42% seen once. Material for sequencing was blood. The source of these receptors is a young woman in good health.

This clonotype was found a few times. The chain joins TRBV6-5 to TRBJ2-7; D is undetermined. CDR1 is MNHEY and CDR2 is SVGAGI in the germline V gene. The CDR3 has 14 residues. V lost 5 bases to trimming and J lost 2 bases, with 13 bases between them. CDR3 region: CASSHRTQTYEQYF. CDR3 coding DNA: TGTGCCAGCAGTCACCGGACCCAAACCTACGAGCAGTACTTC.

The chain recombines TRBV20-1 with TRBJ1-5; D unclear. From germline, CDR1 is DFQATT and CDR2 SNEGSKA (reference sequence). The CDR3 runs 10 residues. Between the trimmed V and J ends, which lost 6 bases and 5 bases, there was a span of 5 bases. Written as DNA, the CDR3 is TGCAGTGCCAACGATCAGCCCCAGCATTTT. It codes for CSANDQPQHF.

In this sample, this clonotype turned up a few times. The V gene is TRBV20-1, the J gene TRBJ1-1; D perhaps matches TRBD1 (6 bases). There are 15 residues in the CDR3. CDR1 is DFQATT and CDR2 is SNEGSKA in the germline V gene (reference sequence). V was pared by 6 bases and J by 6 bases, with 23 bases between. The CDR3 loop is CSADMVGDEGAEAFF. As DNA, the CDR3 is TGCAGTGCCGATATGGTGGGAGACGAGGGGGCTGAAGCTTTCTTT.

This clonotype was picked up a small number of times. The V and J genes are TRBV25-1 and TRBJ2-7; TRBD2 agrees at 7 bases. Germline V gene data show CDR1 as MGHDK and CDR2 as SYGVNS. There are 14 residues in the CDR3. The J segment lost 0 bases and the V segment lost 6 bases, leaving 5 bases of the junction unmatched. DNA for the CDR3: TGTGCCAGCAGCGAAAGCGGGAACTCCTACGAGCAGTACTTC. Its protein product is CASSESGNSYEQYF.

The chain joins TRBV6-2 or TRBV6-3 to TRBJ2-3; D perhaps matches TRBD2 (5 bases). This CDR3 region has 13 residues. The germline CDR1 and CDR2 sequences are MNHEY and SVGEGT. Trimming took 6 bases from V and 14 from J, leaving 21 bases between them. The CDR3 sequence: CASRPTGNPEAYF. The CDR3 coding sequence is TGTGCCAGCAGACCTACCGGGAACCCCGAAGCGTATTTT.

This chain uses TRBV12-3 or TRBV12-4 with TRBJ2-1; either TRBD1 or TRBD2 may fit D (5 bases each). Judging by the DNA end, TRBJ2-7 fits better; the J call may be wrong. The CDR3 runs to 14 residues. The CDR3 protein is CASHRPGPYNEQYF. In DNA, the CDR3 is TGTGCCAGCCATCGCCCGGGACCCTACAATGAGCAGTACTTC.

The rearrangement joins TRBV2 to TRBJ1-4; no definite D call. The length of the CDR3 is 13 residues. CDR1 and CDR2 from the germline V gene are SNHLY and FYNNEI. Trimming pared 4 bases from V and 4 bases from J, leaving 7 bases between. The chain's CDR3 is CASSVERNEKLFF. In nucleotides, the CDR3 is TGTGCCAGCAGTGTGGAGCGTAATGAAAAACTGTTTTTT.

V is TRBV16 and J is TRBJ2-4, with D unresolved. With the DNA end fitting TRBJ2-7 better, the J assignment may be wrong. This CDR3 is built from 14 residues. The germline CDR1 and CDR2 sequences are KGHSY and FQNENV. CDR3: CASSQAEGPYEQYF. The CDR3 DNA sequence: TGTGCCAGCAGCCAAGCGGAAGGGCCCTACGAGCAGTACTTC.

This clonotype was seen a handful of times. This chain links TRBV29-1 with TRBJ2-5; 7 nucleotides agree with TRBD2. CDR3 size: 12 residues. The J segment lost 5 bases and the V segment lost 7 bases, leaving 7 bases of the junction unmatched. Germline V gene lookup returns CDR1 SQVTM and CDR2 ANQGSEA. This chain's CDR3 is CSGMSGTETQYF. The DNA for the CDR3 is TGCAGCGGTATGAGCGGGACGGAGACCCAGTACTTC.

This sequence joins TRBV27 and TRBJ1-2, with D perhaps matching TRBD1 (6 bases). The germline CDR1 and CDR2 sequences are MNHEY and SMNVEV (reference sequence). The length of the CDR3 is 16 residues. V dropped 7 bases and J dropped 7 bases, with 25 bases sitting between them. CDR3 region: CASTVIGSGAWGGYTF. The CDR3 DNA sequence: TGTGCCAGCACCGTGATCGGATCGGGGGCGTGGGGTGGCTACACCTTC.